These 26 T cell receptor beta chains share one sample of origin, sequenced in a study of naive and memory T cell subsets (dated by TCRdb to between 2016 and 2019). Results the study describes overall, beyond this receptor: Naive repertoires, especially CD8, contained a few larger clonotypes, possibly memory cells re-expressing CD45RA.

Libraries were prepared through UMI-ligation and nested PCR. Sequencing relied on an Illumina MiSeq. The beta constant-region primer was an equimolar mix of two oligonucleotides covering both TRBC1 and TRBC2. The ligated cDNA went through four rounds of PCR with nested alpha and beta constant-region primers together with the SP2 primer. The public reads were reanalyzed by TCRdb: fastp trimming at Q25, MiXCR alignment, in-frame beta chains only. Here each entry gathers all rows of one CDR3 protein and keeps the most common genes and DNA. This sample lists approximately 140,000 distinct CDR3 sequences; approximately 18% were detected once. The ten largest clones add up to about 0.57% of the sample. Antigens of these TCRs are unknown. The sequenced material came from naive CD8+ T cells from blood. Read against the paper, the sample's cell subset or site label means: naive T cells, CD45RA high CD27+. All receptors derive from a human donor in good health.

This clonotype was observed a handful of times. The J gene is TRBJ2-4, the V gene TRBV5-1; 12 bases map to TRBD2. This CDR3 comprises 16 residues. Germline lookup yields CDR1 SGHRS and CDR2 YFSETQ. The V and J ends lost 1 base and 6 bases, in that order; junction bases with no gene match: 5. Here the CDR3 reads CASSLSSGGVINIQYF. CDR3 coding DNA: TGCGCCAGCAGCTTGTCTAGCGGGGGGGTTATAAACATTCAGTACTTC.

This chain uses TRBV7-3 with TRBJ1-1, with D tentatively TRBD1 (5 bases). V shed 9 bases and J shed 6 bases, with 17 bases lying between them. The CDR3 spans 13 residues. Germline CDR1 SGHTA, CDR2 FQGTGA. DNA of the CDR3: TGTGCCAGTAGTAAGGGGCTTTACTCTGAAGCTTTCTTT. Translated: CASSKGLYSEAFF.

The chain joins TRBV5-4 to TRBJ2-7, with a tentative D call TRBD1 (5 bases). Germline V lookup: CDR1 SGHNT, CDR2 YYREEE (reference sequence). With 0 bases removed from V and 1 base from J, the gap between germline ends came to 5 bases. The CDR3 length is 13 residues. The CDR3 is CASSLDRSYEQYF. The CDR3 DNA reads as TGTGCCAGCAGCTTGGACAGGTCCTACGAGCAGTACTTC.

This clonotype was seen only a few times. The rearrangement joins TRBV7-6 to TRBJ1-5, with D possibly matching TRBD1 (5 bases). The CDR3 covers 15 residues. V lost 3 bases and J lost 5, with 14 bases in between. Per germline, CDR1 SGHVS and CDR2 FNYEAQ. CDR3 nucleotide sequence: TGTGCCAGCAGCTTCCAGGGAGCTTGGCATCAGCCCCAGCATTTT. It codes for CASSFQGAWHQPQHF.

This clonotype was counted between two and nine times. The genes are TRBV5-6 and TRBJ2-7; 12 bases are shared with TRBD2. This CDR3 spans 14 amino acids. V lost 5 bases to trimming and J lost 8 bases; unmatched junction nucleotides: 8. Per germline, CDR1 SGHDT and CDR2 YYEEEE. DNA for the CDR3: TGTGCCAGCAGTCGGACTAGCGGGAAATATCAGCAGTACTTC. This encodes CASSRTSGKYQQYF.

The chain recombines TRBV5-6 with TRBJ2-6; D gene unclear. The germline V and J ends were trimmed by 4 bases and 0 bases, with 14 bases remaining between them. CDR1 and CDR2 from the germline V gene are SGHDT and YYEEEE. The CDR3 consists of 17 residues. CDR3 protein: CASSRQRVSSGANVLTF. The CDR3 region has the DNA TGTGCCAGCAGCCGCCAACGCGTTAGCTCTGGGGCCAACGTCCTGACTTTC.

The CDR3 reads CASKGTNYGYTF. CDR3 nucleotide sequence: TGTGCCAGCAAAGGGACTAACTATGGCTACACCTTC. The chain recombines TRBV9 with TRBJ1-2; unclear D gene. Trimming left V 6 bases short and J 0 bases short, with 6 bases between. The germline CDR1 and CDR2 sequences are SGDLS and YYNGEE. The CDR3 is made up of 12 amino acids.

Comments on this clonotype: Without the conserved terminal phenylalanine or tryptophan, this CDR3 likely stems from a read error. V is TRBV3-1 and J is TRBJ2-3, with 8 bases that match TRBD1. CDR1 is LGHDT and CDR2 is YNNKEL in the germline V gene (reference sequence). Losses at the gene ends were 3 bases for V and 3 bases for J; bases not matched to a gene: 2. This CDR3 has 14 amino acids. The CDR3 protein is CASSQDRVTDTQYL. The CDR3 DNA sequence: TGTGCCAGCAGCCAGGACAGGGTTACAGATACGCAGTATTTA.

This rearrangement joins TRBV2 to TRBJ2-1; 7 bases agree with TRBD1. Germline trimming cut 6 bases from V and 5 bases from J; bases unmatched to any gene: 10. The germline gives CDR1 SNHLY, CDR2 FYNNEI. This CDR3 comprises 15 residues. CDR3 in amino acids: CASSGGQAHHNEQFF. For the CDR3, the DNA is TGTGCCAGCAGCGGAGGACAGGCCCACCACAATGAGCAGTTCTTC.

The CDR3 sequence is CASSLNPTGGTETQYF. CDR3 nucleotide sequence: TGTGCCAGCTCACTGAACCCGACAGGGGGCACCGAGACCCAGTACTTC. The chain uses TRBV18 and TRBJ2-5; 10 bases are shared with TRBD1. V dropped 4 bases and J dropped 5; count of bases not matched to a gene: 10. The CDR3 runs to 16 residues. CDR1 is KGHSH, CDR2 LQKENI, per germline.

The table lists this clonotype with a count of one. The gene calls are TRBV7-9 and TRBJ2-1, with 11 bases aligning to TRBD2. CDR1 and CDR2 from the germline V gene are SEHNR and FQNEAQ (reference sequence). The length of the CDR3 is 16 residues. Trimming took 1 base from V and 6 from J; bases not matched to a gene: 5. Here the CDR3 DNA reads TGTGCCAGCAGCTTAGTACCCGGGACTAGCGGCAATGAGCAGTTCTTC. This codes for CASSLVPGTSGNEQFF.

Only a few counts were recorded for this clonotype. The chain recombines TRBV12-3 or TRBV12-4 with TRBJ2-6; D is perhaps TRBD1 (5 bases). CDR3 length equals 14 residues. Deletions cut 5 bases from V and 2 bases from J, with 7 bases between. CDR3 nucleotides: TGTGCCAGCAGTAAAGGGGCTGGGGCCAACGTCCTGACTTTC. Its translation: CASSKGAGANVLTF.

The J gene is TRBJ1-1, the V gene TRBV7-3; no clear D. Germline CDR1 is SGHTA and CDR2 is FQGTGA. This CDR3 region has 15 residues. V was cut by 5 bases and J by 0 bases, with 13 bases left in between. Written as DNA, the CDR3 is TGTGCCAGCAGCCCCGCTCAAGGTATGAACACTGAAGCTTTCTTT. Residues: CASSPAQGMNTEAFF.

This clonotype came up many times. CDR3 DNA: TGCAGCGTGTCTTGGGTGGGCCGTCCTGAAGCTTTCTTT. It translates to CSVSWVGRPEAFF. This rearrangement joins TRBV29-1 to TRBJ1-1; no clear D gene. Trimming left V 6 bases short and J 6 bases short, with 17 bases between. The CDR3 is 13 residues long. Germline lookup yields CDR1 SQVTM and CDR2 ANQGSEA.

This clonotype has only a few counts. This chain connects TRBV10-3 to TRBJ2-2; D may be TRBD1 or TRBD2 (5 bases each). V was shortened by 2 bases and J by 4 bases, with 5 bases between the two germline ends. The CDR3 has 13 amino acids. Germline CDR1 and CDR2: ENHRY and SYGVKD. The CDR3 protein is CAISEGGTGELFF. The CDR3 DNA follows: TGTGCCATCAGTGAGGGGGGCACCGGGGAGCTGTTTTTT.

The chain employs TRBV27 and TRBJ1-5, with no clear D. V was clipped by 6 bases and J by 2 bases, with 11 bases between them. Germline V CDR1 and CDR2: MNHEY, SMNVEV (reference sequence). The CDR3 totals 14 residues. The CDR3, as DNA: TGTGCCAGCAGCGGGGATGGAGGCAATCAGCCCCAGCATTTT. It is translated as CASSGDGGNQPQHF.

This clonotype was picked up a small number of times. V usage is TRBV20-1 and J usage is TRBJ1-2, with 7 bases that match TRBD1. The V and J ends lost 3 bases and 3 bases, in that order; junction bases with no gene match: 10. The CDR3 loop spans 15 amino acids. Germline CDR1 and CDR2: DFQATT and SNEGSKA (reference sequence). CDR3: CSASSEGGGDYGYTF. CDR3 coding DNA: TGCAGTGCTAGCTCTGAAGGGGGCGGCGACTATGGCTACACCTTC.

This clonotype was counted ten times or more. This sequence joins TRBV12-3 or TRBV12-4 and TRBJ2-7; a possible D gene is TRBD2 (5 bases). The V and J ends lost 4 bases and 6 bases respectively, with 13 bases between them. This CDR3 comprises 13 residues. As DNA, the CDR3 is TGTGCCAGCAGTTATCCGGAAGCGGCCGAGCAGTACTTC. As protein: CASSYPEAAEQYF.

This chain connects TRBV7-9 to TRBJ1-5; possible D gene TRBD1, 6 bases. The germline V gene has CDR1 SEHNR and CDR2 FQNEAQ (reference sequence). This CDR3 spans 14 amino acids. V dropped 5 bases and J dropped 4 bases, with 12 bases sitting between them. The CDR3 loop is CASSQSRGNQPQHF. CDR3 nucleotide sequence: TGTGCCAGCAGCCAAAGTAGGGGGAATCAGCCCCAGCATTTT.

This clonotype has more than one count but fewer than ten. The CDR3 spells CASSPDGAYEQYF. CDR3 coding DNA: TGTGCCAGCAGCCCTGACGGAGCCTACGAGCAGTACTTC. The chain has TRBV25-1 and TRBJ2-7, with D hard to call. Germline CDR1 is MGHDK and CDR2 is SYGVNS. The V and J ends lost 6 bases and 2 bases respectively, with 11 bases between them. The CDR3 is 13 amino acids.

The chain recombines TRBV20-1 with TRBJ2-7; 7 bases are shared with TRBD1. The germline V gene has CDR1 DFQATT and CDR2 SNEGSKA (reference sequence). The CDR3 covers 14 residues. Unmatched junction bases numbered 12, after V lost 6 bases and J lost 4 bases. DNA for the CDR3: TGCAGTGCCAACGCCCTGACAGGGCGGTACGAGCAGTACTTC. The encoded protein is CSANALTGRYEQYF.

The CDR3 spells CATGSSGNTIYF. The CDR3 nucleotides are TGTGCTACAGGCTCGTCTGGAAACACCATATATTTT. The chain combines TRBV6-5 with TRBJ1-3, with D possibly matching TRBD1 (5 bases). Germline-derived CDR1 and CDR2 are MNHEY and SVGAGI. CDR3 length: 12 residues.

The chain couples TRBV6-5 to TRBJ1-1, with TRBD1 as a possible D gene (6 bases). Germline CDR1 and CDR2: MNHEY and SVGAGI. The CDR3 is made up of 14 amino acids. V dropped 2 bases and J dropped 2 bases, with 9 bases sitting between them. CDR3 in amino acids: CASSYRGENTEAFF. CDR3 bases: TGTGCCAGCAGTTACAGGGGGGAAAACACTGAAGCTTTCTTT.

The J gene is TRBJ2-4, the V gene TRBV25-1; TRBD2 might be the D (6 bases). The CDR3 consists of 15 residues. The V end lost 6 bases, the J end lost 3 bases, and 15 bases lay between the germline ends. Germline V lookup: CDR1 MGHDK, CDR2 SYGVNS. Here the CDR3 reads CASRGEEMVKNIQYF. In DNA, the CDR3 is TGTGCCAGCAGAGGGGAGGAGATGGTCAAAAACATTCAGTACTTC.

The chain has TRBV6-2 or TRBV6-3 and TRBJ1-1; D call uncertain. The CDR3 is 17 residues long. V was clipped by 2 bases and J by 0 bases, with 16 bases between them. Germline CDR1 MNHEY, CDR2 SVGEGT. DNA for the CDR3: TGTGCCAGCAGTTACCAGGTCCAAATACCGATGAACACTGAAGCTTTCTTT. Residues: CASSYQVQIPMNTEAFF.

This clonotype has more than one count but fewer than ten. J is TRBJ2-7 and V is TRBV7-9; TRBD1 or TRBD2 may be the D gene (5 bases each). Germline lookup yields CDR1 SEHNR and CDR2 FQNEAQ (reference sequence). The CDR3 is made up of 15 amino acids. Trimming took 1 base from V and 4 from J, leaving 14 bases between them. CDR3 DNA sequence: TGTGCCAGCAGCTTAGGGGACGGATTATTATACGAGCAGTACTTC. Translation gives CASSLGDGLLYEQYF. Variable domain in full (rest from reference TRBV7-9 and TRBJ2-7): DTGVSQNPRHKITKRGQNVTFRCDPISEHNRLYWYRQTLGQGPEFLTYFQNEAQLEKSRLLSDRFSAERPKGSFSTLEIQRTEQGDSAMYLCASSLGDGLLYEQYFGPGTRLTVT.